These T cell receptor beta chains were read from a single sample in a study of beta chain features in type 1 diabetes. The protocol was immunoSEQ multiplex PCR, while the TCRdb copy is restricted to in-frame clones and leaves out a portion. The data contain about half a million clones, roughly 30% of them singletons. Specimen: naive CD4+ T cells from blood. These receptor sequences come from a man aged 18 to 35 in good health. CDR3s include the opening cysteine and the closing phenylalanine or tryptophan. A D gene is named only where the DNA matches it firmly. For some rows the clone size is stated as once, few or many, or as a class when expanded; others skip it.

J gene | clone size | V gene | D gene | CDR3 DNA | CDR3 protein
TRBJ2-5 | . | TRBV5-4 | TRBD2 | TGTGCCAGCGCGAATAGCGGGAGGATCGAGACCCAGTACTTC | CASANSGRIETQYF
TRBJ2-1 | . | TRBV28 | TRBD1 | TGTGCCAGCAGTCCTAGACAGGGTTACCATGAGCAGTTCTTC | CASSPRQGYHEQFF
TRBJ2-5 | few | TRBV10-3 | TRBD2 | TGTGCCATCAGTGTCGAGGGACTAGCGGGGAGGGCCCGGACCCAGTACTTC | CAISVEGLAGRARTQYF
TRBJ2-4 | few | TRBV4-1 | . | TGCGCCAGCAGCCAAGAGATGGGGCTAGCCAAAAACATTCAGTACTTC | CASSQEMGLAKNIQYF
TRBJ2-7 | . | TRBV7-9 | . | TGTGCCAGCAGCTTAGAGTTCGGCTACGAGCAGTACTTC | CASSLEFGYEQYF
TRBJ2-5 | few | TRBV5-1 | . | TGCGCCAGCAGCCAGGACAGTTTTGAGACCCAGTACTTC | CASSQDSFETQYF
TRBJ1-5 | few | TRBV7-3 | . | TGTGCCAGCAGCTTGGACGGAGGTCAGCCCCAGCATTTT | CASSLDGGQPQHF
TRBJ2-4 | . | TRBV25-1 | . | TGTGCCAGCAGCGAGGGGGGTGCCGAAAACATTCAGTACTTC | CASSEGGAENIQYF
TRBJ2-5 | few | TRBV5-6 | . | TGTGCCAGCAGCTTGTCGCACGCACTGGGGACCCAGTACTTC | CASSLSHALGTQYF
TRBJ2-7 | . | TRBV15 | . | TGTGCCACCAGCAGAGATTACGCGACACCTGTCGAGCAGTACTTC | CATSRDYATPVEQYF
TRBJ2-7 | few | TRBV29-1 | TRBD2 | TGCAGCGTCCCCCCGGTAGGGCTAGCGGGAGCCGAGCAGTACTTC | CSVPPVGLAGAEQYF
TRBJ2-6 | few | TRBV19 | . | TGTGCCGGCAAATACTCTGGGGCCAACGTCCTGACTTTC | CAGKYSGANVLTF
TRBJ2-3 | . | TRBV29-1 | . | TGCAGCGTTGATGAGGGGGCAGATACGCAGTATTTT | CSVDEGADTQYF
TRBJ2-2 | . | TRBV12-5 | TRBD1 | TGTGCTAGTGGTTTGGTACAAGTCCAGGGGGCTGGGGAGCTGTTTTTT | CASGLVQVQGAGELFF
TRBJ2-6 | . | TRBV18 | . | TGTGCCAGCTCACCAGGCTCTGGGGCCAACGTCCTGACTTTC | CASSPGSGANVLTF
TRBJ2-5 | once | TRBV4-1 | . | TGCGCCAGCAGCCAAGCCGGGACTCGAAAAGAGACCCAGTACTTC | CASSQAGTRKETQYF
TRBJ2-1 | . | TRBV15 | TRBD2 | TGTGCCACCACCCTAGCGGGATTCCCCAGGGAGCAGTTCTTC | CATTLAGFPREQFF
TRBJ1-2 | . | TRBV7-2 | . | TGTGCCAGCAGCTGGAGGGGTGCTAACTATGGCTACACCTTC | CASSWRGANYGYTF
TRBJ2-3 | . | TRBV18 | . | TGTGCCAGCTCACCACCGGGTGCTAGCACAGATACGCAGTATTTT | CASSPPGASTDTQYF